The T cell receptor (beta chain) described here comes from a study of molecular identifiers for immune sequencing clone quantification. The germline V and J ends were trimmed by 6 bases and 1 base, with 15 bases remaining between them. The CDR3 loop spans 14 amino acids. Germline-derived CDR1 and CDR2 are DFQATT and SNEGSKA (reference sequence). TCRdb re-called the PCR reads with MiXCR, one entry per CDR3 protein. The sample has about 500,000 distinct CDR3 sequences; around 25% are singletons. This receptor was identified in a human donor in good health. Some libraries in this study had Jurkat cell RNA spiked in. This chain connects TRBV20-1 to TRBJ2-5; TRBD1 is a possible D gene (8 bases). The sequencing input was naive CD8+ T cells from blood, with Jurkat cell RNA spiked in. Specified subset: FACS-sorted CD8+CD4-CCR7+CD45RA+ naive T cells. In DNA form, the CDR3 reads TGCAGTGCCACAGGGGGGGAGGCCCAAGAGACCCAGTACTTC. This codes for CSATGGEAQETQYF.